The clone carrying this TCR beta chain was detected once. This sample also contains other DNA sequences that code for the same CDR3. With V trimmed by 4 bases and J by 7 bases, 13 bases remained unmatched. CDR1 and CDR2 from the germline V gene are SGHRS and YFSETQ. The CDR3 has 15 residues. This specimen belongs to a study of blood T cell repertoires in COVID-19. Sequenced by immunoSEQ multiplex PCR; TCRdb stores in-frame clones only, minus some. The sample holds 140,000 to 150,000 clones, 78% seen once. The sequence derives from a woman aged 50 to 60 who had recovered from COVID-19. V and J are TRBV5-1 and TRBJ1-2; 7 bases are a match to TRBD1. The specimen was PBMCs or T cells enriched from blood (not recorded which). CDR3 DNA sequence: TGCGCCAGCAGCCCACGGGACAGTGGGGCTGCTGGCTACACCTTC. Its translation: CASSPRDSGAAGYTF.